The following is a T cell receptor (beta chain) sequence with its context. The antigen is not known. The data were taken from a study of Ad26.COV2.S vaccination and SARS-CoV-2 variants. The CDR3 consists of 15 residues. Germline V gives CDR1 KGHSH, CDR2 LQKENI. Trimming shortened V by 5 bases and J by 0 bases, and 14 bases separated the two germline ends. Assay used: immunoSEQ multiplex PCR; TCRdb lists only in-frame clones, some missing. This table has 350,000 to 450,000 clones, approximately 91% appearing once. Findings of the study overall: Participants given vaccine showed non-spike TCR breadth similar to that of placebo recipients. Substantial breadth was reportedly displayed by spike-specific CD8+ and CD4+ T cell responses after vaccination.

Treatment described: some 20 received Ad26.COV2.S at low or high dose, single or two shots; about 5 received placebo; per-sample allocation not given. Day 63 following the first vaccine or placebo injection was when the samples were taken. Cohort 1b enrolled adults aged 18-55 years in Boston. Ad26.COV2.S expressed prefusion-stabilized spike from the original Wuhan strain. The sequence was obtained from a person aged 18-65 years who received the Ad26.COV2.S COVID-19 vaccine or a placebo. Source: peripheral blood, taken in a trial of Ad26.COV2.S vaccine versus placebo. This chain uses TRBV18 with TRBJ2-7; no clear D gene. CDR3 in amino acids: CASSNQAEVSYEQYF. CDR3 sequence (DNA): TGTGCCAGCTCAAACCAAGCTGAGGTCTCCTACGAGCAGTACTTC.